Below, one T cell receptor beta chain is given with its context. There is no known antigen for this receptor. No clone much larger than this one lies a single base away; base qualities are absent. The same CDR3 is also encoded by other DNA sequences in this sample. Cut back by 6 bases and 8 bases, the V and J ends lie 16 bases apart. The germline V gene supplies CDR1 KGHSH and CDR2 LQKENI. The CDR3 has 13 amino acids, counting the end cysteine and phenylalanine. Just the 39-base CDR3 DNA is kept, in frame starting at base 1. This sample is drawn from a study of blood T cell repertoires in COVID-19 (dated by TCRdb to the early 2020s). Describing the broader study: Samples covering the acute and convalescent phases of COVID-19 were provided by collaborators in the United States, Italy and Spain. Samples were obtained from the ongoing ImmuneRACE study (first 160 participants) and from 1,200 or so subjects provided by 6 global collaborators. The material from the prospective study consisted of cDNA or gDNA derived from T cells, B-cell-depleted T cells, or PBMCs. The repertoires were released in a freely available public database meant as a resource for research on the immune response to SARS-CoV-2. The sample metadata nearly always contained a de-identified subject ID, COVID-19 status, age in years and sex. Where HLA class I and class II types were available, the types were taken from metadata supplied by the sample provider, not from assay-based typing. The dataset comprised deeply sampled blood TCRbeta repertoires from subjects exposed to, actively infected with, or recovered from COVID-19. On the study overall, not on this receptor specifically: How much clinical and demographic metadata was included differed by source and by participant, and the metadata was provided uncurated.

The collaborating institutions used their own protocols to collect whole blood in K2EDTA tubes. For TCRbeta analysis, collaborators shipped samples as frozen whole blood, isolated PBMCs, or DNA extracted from either of those sample types. TCRbeta CDR3 regions were amplified from genomic DNA by means of the immunoSEQ Assay, a bias-controlled multiplex PCR. In the source study's methods: Nucleated cell counts per sample were estimated from amplification of reference gene primers within the assay. To quantify the absolute abundance of each unique TCRbeta CDR3 rearrangement, sequence reads were collapsed and filtered. For each sample, productive Simpson clonality was calculated by taking the square root of Simpson's diversity index across productive rearrangements. TCRdb re-hosts the immuneACCESS table, in-frame sequences only. Its copies lack some clones; in the studies checked, an unresolved V gene accounts for under half of them, and the cause for the rest is not known. The V and J calls and clone size come from that table; D and trimming were worked out from the DNA. This sample comprises about 190,000 clones, around 90% of them detected only once. The top ten hold about 0.59% of the sample.

Sequenced input: peripheral blood. The chain links TRBV18 with TRBJ1-2; TRBD1 is a possible D gene, resting on 6 matching bases. The clonotype was recovered from a man aged 45 to 65 with acute or convalescent COVID-19. CDR3 sequence: CASSPSQGTGYTF. The DNA sequence follows: TGTGCCAGCTCGCCCTCACAGGGAACGGGCTACACCTTC.